The 16 T cell receptor beta chains listed next were all sequenced from one sample in a study of OX40 agonist ivuxolimab in advanced cancers. The table came from immunoSEQ multiplex PCR; TCRdb's copy has only in-frame clones and leaves some out. The data show about 73,000 clones, around nine tenths seen once. Source: CD4+ or CD8+ T cells sorted from blood, taken in a trial of the OX40 agonist ivuxolimab. These receptors all stem from an adult with an advanced solid tumor such as melanoma, head and neck, liver or kidney cancer.

The chain employs TRBV5-5 and TRBJ2-5; D may be TRBD2 (6 bases). Trimming stripped 0 bases from V and 7 bases from J, with 10 bases between. The germline CDR1 and CDR2 sequences are SGHKS and YYEKEE (reference sequence). The CDR3 has 13 amino acids. CDR3 sequence: CASSLGREATQYF. The CDR3 DNA sequence: TGTGCCAGCAGCTTGGGCAGGGAGGCGACCCAGTACTTC.

This sequence joins TRBV11-2 and TRBJ1-1, with a possible D match to TRBD1 (5 bases). Germline CDR1 is SGHAT and CDR2 is FQNNGV. The germline V and J ends were trimmed by 2 bases and 0 bases, with 19 bases remaining between them. This CDR3 contains 18 residues. The chain's CDR3 is CASSLFNTFQGLNTEAFF. In nucleotides, the CDR3 is TGTGCCAGCAGCTTATTTAATACGTTCCAGGGCCTGAACACTGAAGCTTTCTTT.

The V and J genes are TRBV6-5 and TRBJ1-5, with 7 bases matching TRBD1. J lost 0 bases, V lost 2 bases, and 1 base had no gene match. The CDR3 totals 15 residues. Germline assignment: CDR1 MNHEY and CDR2 SVGAGI. The CDR3 bases are TGTGCCAGCAGTTACGACAGGGCTAGCAATCAGCCCCAGCATTTT. Protein: CASSYDRASNQPQHF.

The chain couples TRBV19 to TRBJ2-6; D is uncertain. CDR3 size: 14 residues. The V gene's germline CDR1 is LNHDA and CDR2 SQIVND (reference sequence). V lost 1 base and J lost 1, with 2 bases in between. The CDR3 DNA reads TGTGCCAGTAGTATAGGTTCTGGGGCCAACGTCCTGACTTTC. This translates into CASSIGSGANVLTF.

The chain employs TRBV19 and TRBJ1-2; D unresolved. Germline loops: CDR1 LNHDA, CDR2 SQIVND (reference sequence). V lost 3 bases to trimming and J lost 5 bases, with 10 bases between them. This CDR3 has 13 amino acids. DNA for the CDR3: TGTGCCAGTAGTATGGAAGGGAATTATGGCTACACCTTC. It translates to CASSMEGNYGYTF.

The chain carries TRBV7-8 and TRBJ2-1; no firm D call. The CDR3 contains 14 residues. CDR1 and CDR2 from the germline V gene are SGHVS and FQNEAQ. Trimming left V 6 bases short and J 4 bases short, with 13 bases between. CDR3 nucleotides: TGTGCCAGCAGACTCGGTGGGGTTTACAATGAGCAGTTCTTC. This sequence encodes CASRLGGVYNEQFF.

The V call is TRBV6-4, the J call TRBJ2-3, with TRBD2 as a possible D gene (6 bases). From germline, CDR1 is MRHNA and CDR2 SNTAGT. V lost 0 bases and J lost 4, with 11 bases in between. This CDR3 region has 15 residues. This chain's CDR3 is CASSDSRGGPDTQYF. CDR3 in DNA: TGTGCCAGCAGTGACTCGAGGGGAGGACCAGATACGCAGTATTTT.

This chain joins TRBV5-1 and TRBJ2-5, with TRBD1 identical over 9 bases. CDR1 SGHRS and CDR2 YFSETQ come from the germline V gene. CDR3 size: 15 residues. Unmatched junction bases numbered 5, after V lost 2 bases and J lost 3 bases. For the CDR3, the DNA is TGCGCCAGCAGCTTCAACGACAGGGGGGAAGAGACCCAGTACTTC. This gives the protein CASSFNDRGEETQYF.

This sequence joins TRBV6-5 and TRBJ2-7, with D possibly TRBD2 on 6 matching bases. Germline lookup yields CDR1 MNHEY and CDR2 SVGAGI. V gave up 2 bases and J gave up 2 bases, with 13 bases separating them. The CDR3 runs to 15 residues. Written as DNA, the CDR3 is TGTGCCAGCAGTTACCTCCCACCGGGGGCCTACGAGCAGTACTTC. The encoded protein is CASSYLPPGAYEQYF.

The chain carries TRBV29-1 and TRBJ2-3; 10 bases match TRBD1. Germline CDR1 reads SQVTM; CDR2 reads ANQGSEA. Trimming took 7 bases from V and 2 from J; bases not matched to a gene: 6. The CDR3 is 14 amino acids. CDR3 region: CSAPGQGITDTQYF. The DNA of the CDR3 is TGCAGCGCCCCGGGACAGGGGATCACAGATACGCAGTATTTT.

The chain is built from TRBV10-3 and TRBJ1-4; no firm D call. Trimming cost V 10 bases and J 7 bases, with 13 bases left between them. The CDR3 is 12 amino acids. CDR1 is ENHRY and CDR2 is SYGVKD in the germline V gene. CDR3 in DNA: TGTGCCACCGCTGGGTCCCGTGAAAAACTGTTTTTT. It specifies CATAGSREKLFF.

The chain recombines TRBV9 with TRBJ2-7; D is uncertain. In germline, CDR1 is SGDLS, CDR2 YYNGEE. Trimming removed 0 bases at V and 0 bases at J, with 10 bases between. This CDR3 contains 15 residues. CDR3 coding DNA: TGTGCCAGCAGCGTAGATTCAGTTAGCTCCTACGAGCAGTACTTC. This gives the protein CASSVDSVSSYEQYF.

A few counts support this clone. V is TRBV2 and J is TRBJ1-5, with 7 positions matching TRBD1. CDR1 and CDR2 (germline): SNHLY, FYNNEI. V lost 7 bases to trimming and J lost 7 bases; unmatched junction nucleotides: 7. The CDR3 contains 13 residues. CDR3 protein: CASTSDRTQPQHF. CDR3 bases: TGTGCCAGCACCTCGGACAGGACGCAGCCCCAGCATTTT.

This chain uses TRBV7-3 with TRBJ2-3; 7 positions agree with TRBD1. CDR1 SGHTA and CDR2 FQGTGA come from the germline V gene. The CDR3 is made up of 14 amino acids. The V segment lost 4 bases and the J segment 2 bases; nucleotides outside the gene matches: 3. CDR3 sequence: CASSSGQTTDTQYF. Written as DNA, the CDR3 is TGTGCCAGCAGCTCGGGACAGACCACAGATACGCAGTATTTT.

The chain links TRBV18 to TRBJ1-6; D is uncertain. From germline, CDR1 is KGHSH and CDR2 LQKENI. This CDR3 has 14 amino acids. Deletions cut 3 bases from V and 10 bases from J, with 13 bases between. This chain's CDR3 is CASSPAQGVSPLHF. CDR3 nucleotide sequence: TGTGCCAGCTCACCGGCACAAGGAGTCTCACCCCTCCACTTT.

V is TRBV11-1 and J is TRBJ1-2; the match to TRBD1 covers 9 bases. CDR3 length: 14 residues. V dropped 1 base and J dropped 10; count of bases not matched to a gene: 7. Germline CDR1 SGHAT, CDR2 FQDESV (reference sequence). The CDR3 DNA follows: TGTGCCAGCAGCTTAGTTGGACAGGGGCGCGACTACACCTTC. Translating it yields CASSLVGQGRDYTF.